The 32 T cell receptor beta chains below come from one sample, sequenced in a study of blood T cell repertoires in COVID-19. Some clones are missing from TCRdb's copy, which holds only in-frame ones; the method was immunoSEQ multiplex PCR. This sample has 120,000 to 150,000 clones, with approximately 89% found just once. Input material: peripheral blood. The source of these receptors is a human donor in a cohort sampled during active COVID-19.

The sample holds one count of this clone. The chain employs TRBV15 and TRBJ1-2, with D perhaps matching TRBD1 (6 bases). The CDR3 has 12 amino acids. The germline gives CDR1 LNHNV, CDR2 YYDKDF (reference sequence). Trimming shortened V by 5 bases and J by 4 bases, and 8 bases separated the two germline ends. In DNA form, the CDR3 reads TGTGCCACCAGCGTACAGGGCTATGGCTACACCTTC. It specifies CATSVQGYGYTF.

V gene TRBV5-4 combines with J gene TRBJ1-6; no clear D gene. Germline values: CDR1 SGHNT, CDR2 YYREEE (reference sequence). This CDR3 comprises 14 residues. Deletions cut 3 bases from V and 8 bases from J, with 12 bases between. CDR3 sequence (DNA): TGTGCCAGCAGCTATAAGGAGGTTTATTCACCCCTCCACTTT. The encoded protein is CASSYKEVYSPLHF. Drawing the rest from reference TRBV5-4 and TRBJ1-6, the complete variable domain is ETGVTQSPTHLIKTRGQQVTLRCSSQSGHNTVSWYQQALGQGPQFIFQYYREEENGRGNFPPRFSGLQFPNYSSELNVNALELDDSALYLCASSYKEVYSPLHFGNGTRLTVT.

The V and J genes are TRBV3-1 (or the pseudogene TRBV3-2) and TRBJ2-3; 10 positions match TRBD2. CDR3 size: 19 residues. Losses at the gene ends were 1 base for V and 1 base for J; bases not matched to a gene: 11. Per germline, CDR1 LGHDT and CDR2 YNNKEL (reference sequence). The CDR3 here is CASSQGGSGGTERTDTQYF. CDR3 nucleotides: TGTGCCAGCAGCCAAGGAGGTAGCGGGGGGACTGAACGCACAGATACGCAGTATTTT.

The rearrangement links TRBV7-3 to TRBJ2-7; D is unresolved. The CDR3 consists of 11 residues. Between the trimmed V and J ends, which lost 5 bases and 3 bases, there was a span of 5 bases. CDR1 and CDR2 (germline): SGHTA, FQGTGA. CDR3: CASSDNYEQYF. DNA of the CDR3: TGTGCCAGCAGCGACAACTACGAGCAGTACTTC.

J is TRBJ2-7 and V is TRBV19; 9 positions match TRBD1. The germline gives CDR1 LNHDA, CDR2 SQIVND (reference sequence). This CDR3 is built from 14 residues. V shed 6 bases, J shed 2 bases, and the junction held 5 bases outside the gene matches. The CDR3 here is CASSATGGTYEQYF. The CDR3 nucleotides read TGTGCCAGTAGCGCGACAGGGGGTACCTACGAGCAGTACTTC.

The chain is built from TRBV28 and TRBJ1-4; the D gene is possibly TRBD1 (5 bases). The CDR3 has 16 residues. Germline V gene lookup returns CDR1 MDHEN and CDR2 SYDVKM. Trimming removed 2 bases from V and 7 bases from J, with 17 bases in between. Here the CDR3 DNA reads TGTGCCAGCAGTTTAAATCTTCGCGGGACGGTTGAAAAACTGTTTTTT. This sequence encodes CASSLNLRGTVEKLFF.

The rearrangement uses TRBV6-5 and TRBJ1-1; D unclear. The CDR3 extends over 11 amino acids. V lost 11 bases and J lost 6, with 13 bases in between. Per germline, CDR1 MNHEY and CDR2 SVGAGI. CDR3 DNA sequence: TGTGCCTCGACGGGATTCGCTGAAGCTTTCTTT. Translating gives CASTGFAEAFF.

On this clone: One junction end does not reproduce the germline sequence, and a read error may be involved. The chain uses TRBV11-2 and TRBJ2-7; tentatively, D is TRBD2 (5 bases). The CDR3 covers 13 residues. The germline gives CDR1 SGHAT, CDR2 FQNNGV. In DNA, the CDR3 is TGTGCCAGCACCTTAGACCCCTGGGAGGAGCAGTACTTC. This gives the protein CASTLDPWEEQYF.

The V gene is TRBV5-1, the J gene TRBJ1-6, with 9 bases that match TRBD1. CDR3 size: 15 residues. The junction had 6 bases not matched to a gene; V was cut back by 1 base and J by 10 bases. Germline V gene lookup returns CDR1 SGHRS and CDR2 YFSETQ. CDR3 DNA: TGCGCCAGCAGCTTGACAGGGGGCTGGAGGTCACCCCTCCACTTT. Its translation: CASSLTGGWRSPLHF.

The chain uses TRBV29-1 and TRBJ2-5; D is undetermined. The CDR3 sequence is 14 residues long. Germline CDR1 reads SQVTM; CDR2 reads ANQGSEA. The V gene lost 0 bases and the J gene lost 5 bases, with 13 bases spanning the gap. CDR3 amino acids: CSVEDRGGEETQYF. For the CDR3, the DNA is TGCAGCGTTGAAGACCGCGGTGGCGAGGAGACCCAGTACTTC. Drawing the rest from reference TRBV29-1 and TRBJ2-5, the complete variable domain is SAVISQKPSRDICQRGTSLTIQCQVDSQVTMMFWYRQQPGQSLTLIATANQGSEATYESGFVIDKFPISRPNLTFSTLTVSNMSPEDSSIYLCSVEDRGGEETQYFGPGTRLLVL.

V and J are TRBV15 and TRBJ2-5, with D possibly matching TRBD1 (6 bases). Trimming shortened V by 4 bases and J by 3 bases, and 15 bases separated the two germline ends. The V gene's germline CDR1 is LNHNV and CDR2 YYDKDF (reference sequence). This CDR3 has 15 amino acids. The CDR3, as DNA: TGTGCCACCAGCACCCAGGGGCGGGTTGAAGAGACCCAGTACTTC. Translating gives CATSTQGRVEETQYF.

CDR3: CASSLELKSHEQYF. CDR3 DNA: TGTGCCAGCAGCTTAGAGCTGAAAAGCCACGAGCAGTACTTC. The chain is built from TRBV11-1 and TRBJ2-7; no firm D call. V gave up 1 base and J gave up 5 bases, with 12 bases separating them. Germline CDR1 is SGHAT and CDR2 is FQDESV (reference sequence). The CDR3 spans 14 residues. Drawing the rest from reference TRBV11-1 and TRBJ2-7, the complete variable domain is EAEVAQSPRYKITEKSQAVAFWCDPISGHATLYWYRQILGQGPELLVQFQDESVVDDSQLPKDRFSAERLKGVDSTLKIQPAELGDSAMYLCASSLELKSHEQYFGPGTRLTVT.

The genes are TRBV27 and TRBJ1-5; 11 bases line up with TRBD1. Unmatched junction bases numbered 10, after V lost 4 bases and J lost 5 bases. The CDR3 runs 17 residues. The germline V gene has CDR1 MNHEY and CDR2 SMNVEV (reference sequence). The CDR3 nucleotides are TGTGCCAGCAGTTCCAAACTCGGACAGGGGGCTGATCAGCCCCAGCATTTT. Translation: CASSSKLGQGADQPQHF.

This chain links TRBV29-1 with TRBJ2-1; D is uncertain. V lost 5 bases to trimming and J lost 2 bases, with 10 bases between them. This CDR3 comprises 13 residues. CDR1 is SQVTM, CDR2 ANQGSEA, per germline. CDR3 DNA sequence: TGCAGCGTTTCTCGGTTTCCCTACAATGAGCAGTTCTTC. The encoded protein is CSVSRFPYNEQFF.

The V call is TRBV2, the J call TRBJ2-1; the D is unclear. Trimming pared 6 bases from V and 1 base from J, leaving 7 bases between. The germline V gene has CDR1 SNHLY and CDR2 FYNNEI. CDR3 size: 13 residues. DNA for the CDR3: TGTGCCAGCAGCCCCGGTTCCTACAATGAGCAGTTCTTC. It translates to CASSPGSYNEQFF.

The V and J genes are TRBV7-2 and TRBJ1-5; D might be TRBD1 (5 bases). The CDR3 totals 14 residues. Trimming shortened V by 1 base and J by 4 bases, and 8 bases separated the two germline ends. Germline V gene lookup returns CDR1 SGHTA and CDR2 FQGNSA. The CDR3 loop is CASSLGGGNQPQHF. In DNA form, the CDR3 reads TGTGCCAGCAGCTTAGGCGGGGGTAATCAGCCCCAGCATTTT.

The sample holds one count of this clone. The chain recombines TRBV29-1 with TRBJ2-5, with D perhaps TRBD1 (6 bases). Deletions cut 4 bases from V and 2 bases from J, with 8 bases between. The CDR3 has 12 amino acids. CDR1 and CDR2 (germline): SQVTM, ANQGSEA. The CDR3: CSVGDTQETQYF. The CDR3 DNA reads TGCAGCGTTGGGGACACACAAGAGACCCAGTACTTC.

Written as DNA, the CDR3 is TGTGCCAGCAGTGAAGTCGGTGCTGAGCCCCAGCATTTT. Amino acids: CASSEVGAEPQHF. The rearrangement links TRBV6-1 to TRBJ1-5; D is uncertain. Trimming cost V 1 base and J 8 bases, with 9 bases left between them. CDR3 length equals 13 residues. Looked up from germline, CDR1 is MNHNS and CDR2 is SASEGT.

CDR3 sequence (DNA): TGTGCCAGCAGTTACGGGGGGGCAGCGTACAATGAGCAGTTCTTC. Protein product: CASSYGGAAYNEQFF. The chain links TRBV6-6 to TRBJ2-1, with a tentative D call TRBD2 (7 bases). The CDR3 has 15 residues. V was pared by 2 bases and J by 4 bases, with 12 bases between. Germline CDR1 and CDR2: MNHNY and SVGAGI (reference sequence).

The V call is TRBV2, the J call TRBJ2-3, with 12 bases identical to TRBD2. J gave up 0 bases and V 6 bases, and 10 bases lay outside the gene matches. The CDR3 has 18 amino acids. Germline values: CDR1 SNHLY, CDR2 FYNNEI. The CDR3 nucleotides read TGTGCCAGCAGGATACTAGCGGGGGGCGAATTAAGCACAGATACGCAGTATTTT. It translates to CASRILAGGELSTDTQYF.

This chain's CDR3 is CASSLAGVGETQYF. The CDR3 DNA reads TGTGCCAGCAGCTTGGCGGGGGTCGGAGAGACCCAGTACTTC. The chain couples TRBV5-4 to TRBJ2-5, with D possibly TRBD2 on 6 matching bases. V shed 0 bases and J shed 4 bases, with 10 bases lying between them. Germline CDR1 SGHNT, CDR2 YYREEE (reference sequence). The CDR3 is 14 residues long.

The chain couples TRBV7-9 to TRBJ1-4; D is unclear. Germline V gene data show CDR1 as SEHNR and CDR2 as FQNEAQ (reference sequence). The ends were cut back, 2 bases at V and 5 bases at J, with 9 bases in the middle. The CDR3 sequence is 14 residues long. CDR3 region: CASSLMGPNEKLFF. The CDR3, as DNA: TGTGCCAGCAGCTTAATGGGCCCAAATGAAAAACTGTTTTTT.

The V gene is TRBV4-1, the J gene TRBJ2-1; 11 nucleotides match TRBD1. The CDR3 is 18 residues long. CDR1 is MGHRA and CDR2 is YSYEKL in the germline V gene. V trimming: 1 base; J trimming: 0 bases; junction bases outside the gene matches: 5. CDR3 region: CASSQAPGQGVSYNEQFF. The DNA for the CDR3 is TGCGCCAGCAGCCAAGCTCCGGGACAGGGGGTCTCCTACAATGAGCAGTTCTTC.

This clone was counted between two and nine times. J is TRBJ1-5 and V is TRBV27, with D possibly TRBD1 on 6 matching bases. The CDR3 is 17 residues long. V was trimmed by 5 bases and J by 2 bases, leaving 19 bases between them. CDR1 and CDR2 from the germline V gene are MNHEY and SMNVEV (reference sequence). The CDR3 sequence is CASSPIRTVGGNQPQHF. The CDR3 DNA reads TGTGCCAGCAGTCCTATCCGGACAGTCGGTGGCAATCAGCCCCAGCATTTT.

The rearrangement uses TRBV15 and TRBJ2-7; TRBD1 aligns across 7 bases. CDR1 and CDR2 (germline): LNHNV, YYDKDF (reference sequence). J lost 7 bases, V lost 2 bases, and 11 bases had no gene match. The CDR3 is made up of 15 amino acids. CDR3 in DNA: TGTGCCACCAGCAGATTACGCGGGTTGACAGGGGAGCAGTACTTC. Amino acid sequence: CATSRLRGLTGEQYF. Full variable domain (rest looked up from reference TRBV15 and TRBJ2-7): DAMVIQNPRYQVTQFGKPVTLSCSQTLNHNVMYWYQQKSSQAPKLLFHYYDKDFNNEADTPDNFQSRRPNTSFCFLDIRSPGLGDTAMYLCATSRLRGLTGEQYFGPGTRLTVT.

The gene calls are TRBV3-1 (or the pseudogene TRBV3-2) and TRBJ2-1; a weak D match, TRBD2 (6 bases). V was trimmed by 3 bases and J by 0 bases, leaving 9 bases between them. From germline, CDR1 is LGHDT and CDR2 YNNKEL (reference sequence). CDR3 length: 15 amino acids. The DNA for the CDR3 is TGTGCCAGCAGCCATCGGGAGAGCTCCTACAATGAGCAGTTCTTC. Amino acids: CASSHRESSYNEQFF.

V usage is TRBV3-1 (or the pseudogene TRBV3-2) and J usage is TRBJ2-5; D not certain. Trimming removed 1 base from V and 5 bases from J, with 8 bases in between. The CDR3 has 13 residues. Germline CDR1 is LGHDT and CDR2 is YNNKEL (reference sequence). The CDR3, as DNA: TGTGCCAGCAGCCAAGTGGCGGCGGAGACCCAGTACTTC. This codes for CASSQVAAETQYF.

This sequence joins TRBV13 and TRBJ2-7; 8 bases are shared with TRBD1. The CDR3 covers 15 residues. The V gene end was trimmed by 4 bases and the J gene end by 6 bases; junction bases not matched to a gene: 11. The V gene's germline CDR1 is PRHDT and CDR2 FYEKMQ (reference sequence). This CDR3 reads CASSSHGQGALEQYF. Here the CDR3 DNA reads TGTGCCAGCAGCTCCCACGGACAGGGAGCACTCGAGCAGTACTTC.

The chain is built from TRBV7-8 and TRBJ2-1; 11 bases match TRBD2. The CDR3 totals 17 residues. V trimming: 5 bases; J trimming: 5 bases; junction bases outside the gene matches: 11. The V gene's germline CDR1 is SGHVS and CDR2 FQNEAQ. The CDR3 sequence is CASSPSLAGGQHNEQFF. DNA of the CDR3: TGTGCCAGCAGCCCATCCCTAGCGGGGGGACAACACAATGAGCAGTTCTTC.

This CDR3 is CAISESVGELETQYF. The CDR3 nucleotides are TGTGCCATCAGTGAGTCGGTCGGGGAGTTAGAGACCCAGTACTTC. The rearrangement links TRBV10-3 to TRBJ2-5; TRBD2 is a possible D gene (5 bases). Germline CDR1 ENHRY, CDR2 SYGVKD. The CDR3 is made up of 15 amino acids. Deletions cut 0 bases from V and 4 bases from J, with 12 bases between.

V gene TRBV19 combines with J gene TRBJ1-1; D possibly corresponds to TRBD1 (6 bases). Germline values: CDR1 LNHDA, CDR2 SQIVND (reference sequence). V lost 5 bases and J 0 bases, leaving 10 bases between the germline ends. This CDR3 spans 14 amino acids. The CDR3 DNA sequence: TGTGCCAGTAGTGCAGGGGTTGTGAACACTGAAGCTTTCTTT. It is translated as CASSAGVVNTEAFF.

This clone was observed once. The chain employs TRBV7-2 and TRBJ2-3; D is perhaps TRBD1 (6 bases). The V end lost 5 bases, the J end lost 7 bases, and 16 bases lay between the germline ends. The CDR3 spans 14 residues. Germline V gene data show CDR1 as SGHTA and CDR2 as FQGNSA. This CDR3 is CASSLQTGPNTQYF. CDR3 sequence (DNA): TGTGCCAGCAGCCTCCAAACAGGGCCAAATACGCAGTATTTT.